The 25 T cell receptor beta chains given below trace back to one sample, sequenced in a study of T cells after yellow fever vaccination (dated by TCRdb to the late 2010s). Receptor libraries were prepared by 5' RACE. TCRdb records Illumina HiSeq 2500 as the sequencer. TCRdb took the public reads, trimmed them with fastp at Q25, ran MiXCR for clone calling and kept in-frame beta chains. Identical CDR3 protein sequences are pooled into one entry, listed with their most common genes and DNA. This sample has around 350,000 distinct CDR3 sequences in its table, and around 6.4% of those were observed once. The biggest ten clones account for approximately 15% of the sample. The treatment or condition tag for this specimen amounts to: live attenuated yellow fever vaccine strain. The specimen was PBMCs, collected 5 days after the yellow fever booster vaccination. The receptor set was obtained from a man between 25 and 39 years old who received the YFV17D yellow fever vaccine.

This clonotype was recorded many times. The chain employs TRBV30 and TRBJ1-2, with 7 positions matching TRBD1. CDR1 is GTSNPN, CDR2 SVGIG, per germline (reference sequence). The CDR3 runs 13 residues. V lost 3 bases and J lost 12; bases outside the gene matches: 13. In DNA, the CDR3 is TGTGCCTGGAGCGCCGGGACAGTTCACACGGACACCTTC. Translating it yields CAWSAGTVHTDTF.

The genes are TRBV29-1 and TRBJ1-1; no clear D gene. The germline CDR1 and CDR2 sequences are SQVTM and ANQGSEA. Trimming pared 2 bases from V and 6 bases from J, leaving 10 bases between. The CDR3 runs 12 residues. CDR3 coding DNA: TGCAGCGTTGAAACCAGCCTCTCTGAAGCTTTCTTT. Protein product: CSVETSLSEAFF.

This clonotype was detected many times. The V call is TRBV4-1, the J call TRBJ2-4; tentative D call: TRBD2 (6 bases). Trimming shortened V by 0 bases and J by 2 bases, and 8 bases separated the two germline ends. The germline CDR1 and CDR2 sequences are MGHRA and YSYEKL. The CDR3 totals 15 residues. The CDR3 DNA follows: TGCGCCAGCAGCCAAGATGGAGGGACCAAAAACATTCAGTACTTC. It specifies CASSQDGGTKNIQYF.

This clonotype was recorded a few times. The chain joins TRBV27 to TRBJ2-1; the match to TRBD1 covers 11 bases. Trimming removed 6 bases from V and 6 bases from J; junction bases left unmatched: 4. This CDR3 spans 14 amino acids. Germline CDR1 and CDR2: MNHEY and SMNVEV (reference sequence). The CDR3 DNA is TGTGCCAGCAGGGGACAGGGGGTGTTCAATGAGCAGTTCTTC. Residues: CASRGQGVFNEQFF.

A few counts support this clonotype. The chain couples TRBV7-8 to TRBJ1-2; 7 nucleotides align to TRBD1. The germline CDR1 and CDR2 sequences are SGHVS and FQNEAQ. The CDR3 has 12 residues. V shed 5 bases and J 5 bases; nucleotides not matched to a gene: 2. For the CDR3, the DNA is TGTGCCAGCAGCCCGACAGGGTATGGCTACACCTTC. Residues: CASSPTGYGYTF.

The table lists this clonotype with many counts. The V and J genes are TRBV20-1 and TRBJ2-7; unclear D gene. The V and J ends lost 3 bases and 4 bases respectively, with 16 bases between them. CDR1 and CDR2 (germline): DFQATT, SNEGSKA (reference sequence). The CDR3 sequence is 14 residues long. CDR3 DNA sequence: TGCAGTGCTAGCCCACAAAGTAGTGGGTACGAGCAGTACTTC. It yields the protein CSASPQSSGYEQYF.

A few counts support this clonotype. The chain links TRBV29-1 to TRBJ2-3; D is possibly TRBD1 (5 bases). CDR1 SQVTM and CDR2 ANQGSEA come from the germline V gene. The CDR3 is made up of 12 amino acids. Trimming removed 5 bases from V and 2 bases from J, with 8 bases in between. CDR3 region: CSVTTATDTQYF. The CDR3 DNA reads TGCAGCGTTACGACAGCCACAGATACGCAGTATTTT.

Details on this clonotype: This clone may be a read error of a much larger clone one base away. The rearrangement joins TRBV10-3 to TRBJ2-3, with D unresolved. Germline loops: CDR1 ENHRY, CDR2 SYGVKD. The CDR3 loop spans 12 amino acids. Between the trimmed V and J ends, which lost 4 bases and 3 bases, there was a span of 5 bases. The CDR3 loop reads CAISALTDTQYF. The CDR3 coding sequence is TGTGCCATCAGTGCCCTTACAGATACGCAGTATTTT.

The table lists this clonotype with many counts. The chain recombines TRBV6-2 or TRBV6-3 with TRBJ2-1, with unresolved D. There are 14 residues in the CDR3. Germline V gene lookup returns CDR1 MNHEY and CDR2 SVGEGT. The V end was cut by 2 bases, the J end by 8 bases, with 13 bases between. CDR3 residues: CASSYQVESDEQFF. The CDR3 DNA is TGTGCCAGCAGTTACCAGGTCGAATCGGATGAGCAGTTCTTC.

In regard to this clonotype: A single base separates this from a much larger clone, so it may be a read error. This chain links TRBV5-1 with TRBJ2-2; TRBD1 matches at 7 bases. Germline CDR1 SGHRS, CDR2 YFSETQ. The CDR3 runs 15 residues. Trimming cost V 3 bases and J 6 bases; bases outside gene matches: 8. The CDR3 protein is CASSSDRGGSGELFF. CDR3 nucleotides: TGCGCCAGCAGCTCAGACCGAGGGGGCTCCGGGGAGCTGTTTTTT.

V gene TRBV10-3 combines with J gene TRBJ2-5; perhaps TRBD1 as D (5 bases). The V end lost 8 bases, the J end lost 3 bases, and 13 bases lay between the germline ends. The CDR3 consists of 13 residues. Looked up from germline, CDR1 is ENHRY and CDR2 is SYGVKD. The CDR3 reads CAILARVEETQYF. CDR3 sequence (DNA): TGTGCCATCCTCGCCAGGGTAGAAGAGACCCAGTACTTC.

This clonotype was recorded many times. V is TRBV5-1 and J is TRBJ2-2; D call uncertain. Trimming left V 4 bases short and J 6 bases short, with 16 bases between. This CDR3 is built from 15 residues. The V gene's germline CDR1 is SGHRS and CDR2 YFSETQ. CDR3 sequence reads: CASSPDISAAGELFF. CDR3 coding DNA: TGCGCCAGCAGCCCCGACATTTCTGCCGCCGGGGAGCTGTTTTTT.

This clonotype was detected only a few times. The chain uses TRBV20-1 and TRBJ2-3; perhaps TRBD2 as D (7 bases). The germline V gene has CDR1 DFQATT and CDR2 SNEGSKA (reference sequence). V lost 1 base and J lost 4, with 15 bases in between. This CDR3 contains 15 residues. The CDR3 loop reads CSARVGARGADTQYF. CDR3 nucleotide sequence: TGCAGTGCTAGAGTGGGGGCCCGGGGGGCAGATACGCAGTATTTT.

A few counts support this clonotype. V and J are TRBV20-1 and TRBJ2-3; D remains unclear. Deletions cut 6 bases from V and 6 bases from J, with 22 bases between. Germline lookup yields CDR1 DFQATT and CDR2 SNEGSKA (reference sequence). The CDR3 is 15 residues long. CDR3 in amino acids: CSAPSTAIGRDTQYF. Written as DNA, the CDR3 is TGCAGTGCCCCCTCCACAGCTATCGGCAGGGATACGCAGTATTTT.

About this clonotype itself: One base away lies a much larger clone, so this may be a sequencing read error. The chain employs TRBV9 and TRBJ2-3; a weak D match, TRBD2 (6 bases). V lost 0 bases and J 2 bases, leaving 13 bases between the germline ends. Germline V CDR1 and CDR2: SGDLS, YYNGEE. This CDR3 comprises 16 residues. The CDR3 DNA sequence: TGTGCCAGCAGCGTAGTAGCGGAAGGGAACACAGATACGCAGTATTTT. Translating gives CASSVVAEGNTDTQYF.

The chain recombines TRBV12-3 or TRBV12-4 with TRBJ2-2; D unclear. Trimming cost V 1 base and J 2 bases, with 5 bases left between them. The CDR3 has 14 amino acids. CDR3 sequence (DNA): TGTGCCAGCAGTTTAGAGCTTAACACCGGGGAGCTGTTTTTT. Its translation: CASSLELNTGELFF.

V and J are TRBV7-2 and TRBJ2-6; perhaps TRBD2 as D (5 bases). CDR3 size: 15 residues. The germline V gene has CDR1 SGHTA and CDR2 FQGNSA. Trimming cost V 7 bases and J 0 bases, with 10 bases left between them. As DNA, the CDR3 is TGTGCCAGCATTCAGCGGTACTCTGGGGCCAACGTCCTGACTTTC. Translated: CASIQRYSGANVLTF.

The CDR3 DNA follows: TGTGCCAGCAGTTTCCTAGCGGGATTTTTCGACAATGAGCAGTTCTTC. This gives the protein CASSFLAGFFDNEQFF. This sequence joins TRBV27 and TRBJ2-1; 9 bases fit TRBD2. The CDR3 is 16 residues long. J gave up 5 bases and V 3 bases, and 8 bases lay outside the gene matches. Germline CDR1 reads MNHEY; CDR2 reads SMNVEV (reference sequence).

This clonotype was picked up many times. The rearrangement joins TRBV12-3 or TRBV12-4 to TRBJ2-2, with 13 bases fitting TRBD2. V shed 7 bases, J shed 4 bases, and the junction held 6 bases outside the gene matches. The CDR3 runs to 16 residues. The CDR3 nucleotides are TGTGCCAGCAAGCAACTAGCGGGAGGGAGCACCGGGGAGCTGTTTTTT. It is translated as CASKQLAGGSTGELFF.

This clonotype has a count of ten or more. The CDR3 reads CSAAISGKETQYF. The CDR3 nucleotides are TGCAGTGCTGCAATCAGCGGAAAAGAGACCCAGTACTTC. The V gene is TRBV20-1, the J gene TRBJ2-5, with D maybe TRBD2 (5 bases). Trimming took off 5 bases at V and 3 bases at J, with 13 bases between the two ends. Per the germline V gene, CDR1 is DFQATT and CDR2 is SNEGSKA (reference sequence). The CDR3 spans 13 residues.

The chain couples TRBV5-4 to TRBJ2-1; 8 bases agree with TRBD2. The CDR3 runs to 15 residues. V was clipped by 2 bases and J by 9 bases; unmatched bases: 10. The germline CDR1 and CDR2 sequences are SGHNT and YYREEE (reference sequence). The CDR3, as DNA: TGTGCCAGCAGCTTAGGGACTAGAGACCGTGGTGAGCAGTTCTTC. Translating it yields CASSLGTRDRGEQFF.

This clonotype was counted between two and nine times. The rearrangement uses TRBV6-2 or TRBV6-3 and TRBJ2-4, with a tentative D call TRBD1 (5 bases). The CDR3 covers 13 residues. Trimming removed 4 bases from V and 5 bases from J, with 9 bases in between. Germline CDR1 and CDR2: MNHEY and SVGEGT. In DNA form, the CDR3 reads TGTGCCAGCAGTTCAGGGCTGCAAAACATTCAGTACTTC. As protein: CASSSGLQNIQYF.

This clonotype was seen more than once but under ten times. A read error is possible here, since a much larger clone lies one base away. V gene TRBV7-2 combines with J gene TRBJ2-2; D is undetermined. Germline CDR1 is SGHTA and CDR2 is FQGNSA. The CDR3 consists of 12 residues. The CDR3 DNA is TGTGCCAGCAACCAGAACCCCGGGGAGCTGTTTTTT. As protein: CASNQNPGELFF.

The gene calls are TRBV11-2 and TRBJ2-2; 14 bases match TRBD2. Trimming removed 2 bases from V and 6 bases from J; junction bases left unmatched: 5. CDR1 SGHAT and CDR2 FQNNGV come from the germline V gene. This CDR3 has 17 amino acids. The CDR3 region is CASSLHGLAGGAGELFF. The CDR3 region has the DNA TGTGCCAGCAGCTTACATGGACTAGCGGGAGGAGCCGGGGAGCTGTTTTTT. The whole variable domain, filled in from reference TRBV11-2 and TRBJ2-2, reads EAGVAQSPRYKIIEKRQSVAFWCNPISGHATLYWYQQILGQGPKLLIQFQNNGVVDDSQLPKDRFSAERLKGVDSTLKIQPAKLEDSAVYLCASSLHGLAGGAGELFFGEGSRLTVL.

In this sample, this clonotype turned up a few times. For the CDR3, the DNA is TGTGCCAGTAGTATAAGGGATAGCGACAAAAACATTCAGTACTTC. Translated, it gives CASSIRDSDKNIQYF. The rearrangement uses TRBV19 and TRBJ2-4; D may be TRBD2 (5 bases). V gave up 2 bases and J gave up 3 bases, with 11 bases separating them. The CDR3 has 15 amino acids. Per the germline V gene, CDR1 is LNHDA and CDR2 is SQIVND (reference sequence).